These 24 T cell receptor beta chains originate from one sample sequenced in a study of Graves' ophthalmopathy and Graves' hyperthyroidism. As the template, RNA transcripts were used to amplify TCR beta CDR3 regions. HTBI-primed RT-PCR formed the first round, and a multiplex PCR formed the second. TCRdb re-derived calls from the multiplex PCR reads in MiXCR, one entry per CDR3 protein. The sample consists of 600,000 to 700,000 distinct CDR3 sequences, over 40% of them appearing once. Source material: peripheral blood. The receptors come from an adult man with Graves' ophthalmopathy.

Many counts were recorded for this clonotype. The rearrangement joins TRBV24-1 to TRBJ1-2, with TRBD1 identical over 7 bases. The CDR3 length is 13 residues. CDR1 and CDR2 (germline): KGHDR, SFDVKD. J gave up 6 bases and V 3 bases, and 3 bases lay outside the gene matches. The CDR3 nucleotides are TGTGCCACCAGTGATGAAGGGGGCAATGGCTACACCTTC. Translation: CATSDEGGNGYTF.

The count of this clonotype is one. The chain combines TRBV12-3 or TRBV12-4 with TRBJ1-1; 7 bases line up with TRBD1. The CDR3 runs to 15 residues. CDR3 sequence reads: CASGLITGAGTEAFF. CDR3 nucleotides: TGTGCTAGTGGTTTGATCACAGGGGCCGGCACTGAAGCTTTCTTT.

This clonotype was detected a few times. The genes are TRBV19 and TRBJ2-7; 8 nucleotides agree with TRBD2. CDR3 size: 16 residues. Germline V lookup: CDR1 LNHDA, CDR2 SQIVND (reference sequence). The J segment lost 0 bases and the V segment lost 9 bases, leaving 13 bases of the junction unmatched. The CDR3 loop reads CASSQFGGGNSYEQYF. The DNA of the CDR3 is TGTGCCAGCAGCCAATTTGGCGGGGGGAACTCCTACGAGCAGTACTTC.

With regard to this clonotype: A much bigger clone sits one base away, suggesting this may be a read error. V and J are TRBV9 and TRBJ2-7, with D unclear. CDR1 SGDLS and CDR2 YYNGEE come from the germline V gene. Trimming took off 6 bases at V and 3 bases at J, with 13 bases between the two ends. The length of the CDR3 is 13 residues. The CDR3 sequence: CASIVGNHYEQYF. The CDR3 DNA follows: TGTGCCAGCATCGTTGGTAACCACTACGAGCAGTACTTC.

J is TRBJ1-6 and V is TRBV10-3, with D maybe TRBD1 (6 bases). The germline gives CDR1 ENHRY, CDR2 SYGVKD. This CDR3 has 14 residues. The V and J ends lost 4 bases and 4 bases respectively, with 8 bases between them. The CDR3 here is CAISAQGYNSPLHF. Written as DNA, the CDR3 is TGTGCCATCAGTGCACAGGGTTATAATTCACCCCTCCACTTT.

The sample holds many counts of this clonotype. This chain connects TRBV2 to TRBJ1-5; no reliable D call. CDR3 length: 14 amino acids. Trimming stripped 2 bases from V and 5 bases from J, with 10 bases between. Looked up from germline, CDR1 is SNHLY and CDR2 is FYNNEI. The CDR3 region has the DNA TGTGCCAGCAGTGAATTGTCCCTCGATCAGCCCCAGCATTTT. Translated, it gives CASSELSLDQPQHF.

The rearrangement uses TRBV29-1 and TRBJ1-2; 9 nucleotides agree with TRBD1. Looked up from germline, CDR1 is SQVTM and CDR2 is ANQGSEA. V was pared by 6 bases and J by 8 bases, with 7 bases of the junction left unmatched. The CDR3 contains 12 residues. The CDR3 region is CSVDRGTEGYTF. In DNA form, the CDR3 reads TGCAGCGTCGACAGGGGGACGGAGGGCTACACCTTC. The variable domain in full, with the rest retrieved from reference TRBV29-1 and TRBJ1-2, is SAVISQKPSRDICQRGTSLTIQCQVDSQVTMMFWYRQQPGQSLTLIATANQGSEATYESGFVIDKFPISRPNLTFSTLTVSNMSPEDSSIYLCSVDRGTEGYTFGSGTRLTVV.

The V gene is TRBV27, the J gene TRBJ2-6; D gene ambiguous. Germline lookup yields CDR1 MNHEY and CDR2 SMNVEV (reference sequence). V lost 6 bases and J 1 base, leaving 10 bases between the germline ends. The CDR3 is 15 residues long. The CDR3 coding sequence is TGTGCCAGCAGATTAGGTGGGTCTGGGGCCAACGTCCTGACTTTC. Translated: CASRLGGSGANVLTF.

This clonotype was picked up a small number of times. The chain is built from TRBV20-1 and TRBJ2-7; D not certain. The CDR3 runs 17 residues. Trimming shortened V by 3 bases and J by 3 bases, and 24 bases separated the two germline ends. The germline CDR1 and CDR2 sequences are DFQATT and SNEGSKA (reference sequence). The chain's CDR3 is CSASGLAGLTQYYEQYF. The CDR3 DNA reads as TGCAGTGCTAGCGGGCTGGCAGGCCTAACTCAATACTACGAGCAGTACTTC.

This clonotype was counted once. As the CDR3 is not closed by the conserved phenylalanine or tryptophan, this likely results from a read error. It is unclear where the CDR3 begins or ends on the DNA, so no DNA is shown, and the CDR3 is as TCRdb lists it. V usage is TRBV5-1 and J usage is TRBJ1-3. With termini counted, the CDR3 has 10 amino acids. Germline values: CDR1 SGHRS, CDR2 YFSETQ. CDR3 protein: CASSSGLAYT.

J is TRBJ1-2 and V is TRBV9; 7 bases are shared with TRBD1. The CDR3 consists of 13 residues. The junction had 7 bases not matched to a gene; V was cut back by 4 bases and J by 7 bases. Germline V lookup: CDR1 SGDLS, CDR2 YYNGEE. DNA of the CDR3: TGTGCCAGCAGCCAAACAGGGGATGGTGGCTACACCTTC. The encoded protein is CASSQTGDGGYTF.

The chain recombines TRBV29-1 with TRBJ2-6; D is possibly TRBD1 (5 bases). Trimming cost V 3 bases and J 2 bases, with 11 bases left between them. The CDR3 covers 15 residues. Germline V gives CDR1 SQVTM, CDR2 ANQGSEA. The CDR3: CSVEQGRAGANVLTF. As DNA, the CDR3 is TGCAGCGTTGAGCAGGGAAGGGCTGGGGCCAACGTCCTGACTTTC.

Of note for this clonotype: In this CDR3 the conserved last residue, phenylalanine or tryptophan, is missing, so a read error is likely. It is unclear where the CDR3 begins or ends on the DNA, so no DNA is shown, and the CDR3 is as TCRdb lists it. The rearrangement uses TRBV9 and TRBJ2-6; whether TRBD1, the table's D call, matches the DNA was not checked. The CDR3 is 8 amino acids in total, end residues counted. CDR1 is SGDLS, CDR2 YYNGEE, per germline. Here the CDR3 reads CASVSTDT.

The chain couples TRBV7-6 to TRBJ1-2; D is ambiguous. Per germline, CDR1 SGHVS and CDR2 FNYEAQ. V was pared by 0 bases and J by 3 bases, with 14 bases between. The CDR3 covers 16 residues. The CDR3 sequence is CASSLAPGWQDYGYTF. CDR3 DNA: TGTGCCAGCAGCTTAGCGCCCGGGTGGCAAGACTATGGCTACACCTTC.

Of note for this clonotype: This could be a read error, since a much larger clone is one nucleotide away. The V call is TRBV7-2, the J call TRBJ1-5; 9 bases fit TRBD1. This CDR3 is built from 16 residues. V lost 6 bases and J lost 5; bases outside the gene matches: 11. The germline V gene has CDR1 SGHTA and CDR2 FQGNSA. The CDR3 spells CASRTSGQGSDQPQHF. The CDR3, as DNA: TGTGCCAGCAGGACATCGGGACAGGGAAGCGATCAGCCCCAGCATTTT.

The CDR3 loop reads CASSPVDKPYEQYF. CDR3 DNA: TGTGCCAGCAGCCCCGTCGACAAGCCCTACGAGCAGTACTTC. The rearrangement joins TRBV19 to TRBJ2-7; D is unclear. Germline V gene sequence: CDR1 LNHDA, CDR2 SQIVND (reference sequence). V was pared by 9 bases and J by 2 bases, with 17 bases between. The CDR3 is 14 residues long. The whole variable domain, filled in from reference TRBV19 and TRBJ2-7, reads DGGITQSPKYLFRKEGQNVTLSCEQNLNHDAMYWYRQDPGQGLRLIYYSQIVNDFQKGDIAEGYSVSREKKESFPLTVTSAQKNPTAFYLCASSPVDKPYEQYFGPGTRLTVT.

There are many counts of this clonotype. The rearrangement links TRBV9 to TRBJ2-2; tentatively, D is TRBD2 (6 bases). V was pared by 0 bases and J by 1 base, with 7 bases between. CDR3 length: 15 residues. CDR1 is SGDLS and CDR2 is YYNGEE in the germline V gene. DNA for the CDR3: TGTGCCAGCAGCGTAGGCGGGAAGAACACCGGGGAGCTGTTTTTT. This encodes CASSVGGKNTGELFF.

In its sample, this clonotype was seen many times. The chain joins TRBV7-9 to TRBJ1-6; D call uncertain. CDR1 SEHNR and CDR2 FQNEAQ come from the germline V gene (reference sequence). The CDR3 length is 15 residues. Trimming took off 1 base at V and 6 bases at J, with 10 bases between the two ends. Here the CDR3 DNA reads TGTGCCAGCAGCTTAGTTGTCGGCGCTAATTCACCCCTCCACTTT. Protein sequence: CASSLVVGANSPLHF.

This chain connects TRBV11-3 to TRBJ1-1; D perhaps matches TRBD1 (6 bases). V was cut by 8 bases and J by 3 bases, with 19 bases left in between. CDR1 is SGHNT, CDR2 YENEEA, per germline. CDR3 length equals 15 residues. CDR3 DNA: TGTGCCAGCTCACCCTCGGGGGCGCAGGACACTGAAGCTTTCTTT. The encoded protein is CASSPSGAQDTEAFF.

This clonotype was seen a handful of times. The chain couples TRBV5-1 to TRBJ2-7; TRBD2 matches at 9 bases. The CDR3 is 14 amino acids. V shed 4 bases and J 5 bases; nucleotides not matched to a gene: 7. Germline lookup yields CDR1 SGHRS and CDR2 YFSETQ. This CDR3 reads CASSTGQREDEQYF. The CDR3 bases are TGCGCCAGCAGCACGGGGCAGCGGGAGGACGAGCAGTACTTC.

The CDR3 sequence is CATSDSETGEFGYTF. DNA for the CDR3: TGTGCCACCAGTGATTCGGAGACAGGGGAATTTGGCTACACCTTC. This rearrangement joins TRBV24-1 to TRBJ1-2; 8 nucleotides line up with TRBD1. The CDR3 length is 15 residues. V lost 2 bases and J lost 7; bases outside the gene matches: 8. Per germline, CDR1 KGHDR and CDR2 SFDVKD.

This chain joins TRBV6-5 and TRBJ1-5; no firm D call. Germline lookup yields CDR1 MNHEY and CDR2 SVGAGI. Trimming took off 6 bases at V and 10 bases at J, with 13 bases between the two ends. The CDR3 is made up of 12 amino acids. The chain's CDR3 is CASRLAGQPQHF. CDR3 DNA: TGTGCCAGCAGGTTGGCGGGCCAACCCCAGCATTTT.

V gene TRBV2 combines with J gene TRBJ1-4; 8 bases map to TRBD1. Trimming at V came to 4 bases and at J to 3 bases, leaving 13 bases not matched to a gene. CDR3 length: 18 residues. CDR1 is SNHLY and CDR2 is FYNNEI in the germline V gene. The CDR3 DNA reads TGTGCCAGCAGTGGACAGGGGAGGAACACTGAAGCTAATGAAAAACTGTTTTTT. Residues: CASSGQGRNTEANEKLFF.

This chain joins TRBV2 and TRBJ1-5, with 11 bases lining up with TRBD1. This CDR3 is built from 15 residues. CDR1 is SNHLY, CDR2 FYNNEI, per germline. V shed 5 bases, J shed 10 bases, and the junction held 10 bases outside the gene matches. CDR3 protein: CASSYSGTGGPPQHF. CDR3 nucleotide sequence: TGTGCCAGCAGTTACTCGGGGACAGGGGGTCCACCCCAGCATTTT.